This TCR beta chain stems from a study of blood T cell repertoires in COVID-19. Overall study: The origin of the acute and convalescent COVID-19 samples was the United States, Italy and Spain.

Unmatched junction bases numbered 2, after V lost 1 base and J lost 4 bases. CDR3 size: 15 residues. The germline gives CDR1 LGHNA, CDR2 YSLEER. In the source study's methods: Estimation of nucleated cell counts was performed using reference gene primer amplification. The method was immunoSEQ multiplex PCR; TCRdb's version includes in-frame clones alone and lacks a portion of them. V and J calls and clone size come straight from that table; D and trimming were deduced from the DNA. Of about 300,000 clones listed, 75% to 90% are singletons. The clonotype was recovered from a woman aged 40-49 years who had recovered from COVID-19. The sequenced sample consisted of peripheral blood. The chain employs TRBV4-3 and TRBJ2-2, with 8 bases that match TRBD1. The CDR3 nucleotides read TGCGCCAGCAGCCAAGTAGGGACAGGCACCGGGGAGCTGTTTTTT. It is translated as CASSQVGTGTGELFF.